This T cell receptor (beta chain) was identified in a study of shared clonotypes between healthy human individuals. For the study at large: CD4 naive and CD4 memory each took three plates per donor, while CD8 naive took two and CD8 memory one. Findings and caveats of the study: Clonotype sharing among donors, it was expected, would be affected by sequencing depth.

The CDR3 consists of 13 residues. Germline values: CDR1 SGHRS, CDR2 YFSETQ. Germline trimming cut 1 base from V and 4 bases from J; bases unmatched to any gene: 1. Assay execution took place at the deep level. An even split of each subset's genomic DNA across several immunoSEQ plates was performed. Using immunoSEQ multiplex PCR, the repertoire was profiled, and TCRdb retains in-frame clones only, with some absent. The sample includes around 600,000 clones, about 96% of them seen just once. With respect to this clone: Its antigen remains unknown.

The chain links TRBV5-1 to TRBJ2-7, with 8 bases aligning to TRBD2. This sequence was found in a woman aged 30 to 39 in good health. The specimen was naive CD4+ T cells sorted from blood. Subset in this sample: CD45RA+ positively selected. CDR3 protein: CASSLTSGYEQYF. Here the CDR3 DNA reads TGCGCCAGCAGCTTGACTAGCGGATACGAGCAGTACTTC. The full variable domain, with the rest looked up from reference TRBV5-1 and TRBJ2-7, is KAGVTQTPRYLIKTRGQQVTLSCSPISGHRSVSWYQQTPGQGLQFLFEYFSETQRNKGNFPGRFSGRQFSNSRSEMNVSTLELGDSALYLCASSLTSGYEQYFGPGTRLTVT.